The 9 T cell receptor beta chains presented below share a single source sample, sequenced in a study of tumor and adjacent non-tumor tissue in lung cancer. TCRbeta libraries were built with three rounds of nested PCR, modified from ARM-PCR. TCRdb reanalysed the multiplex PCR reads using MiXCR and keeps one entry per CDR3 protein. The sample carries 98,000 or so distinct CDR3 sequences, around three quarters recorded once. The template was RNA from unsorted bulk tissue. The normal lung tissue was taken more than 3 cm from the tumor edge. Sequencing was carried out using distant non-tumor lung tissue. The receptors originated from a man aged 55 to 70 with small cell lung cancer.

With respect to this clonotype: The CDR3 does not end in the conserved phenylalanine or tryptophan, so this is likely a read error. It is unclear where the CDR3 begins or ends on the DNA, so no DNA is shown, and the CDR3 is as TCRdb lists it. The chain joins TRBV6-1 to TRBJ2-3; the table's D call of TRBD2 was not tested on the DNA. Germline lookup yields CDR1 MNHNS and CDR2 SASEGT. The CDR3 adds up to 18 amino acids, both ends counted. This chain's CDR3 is CASSSLGAGLLGSEQQYY.

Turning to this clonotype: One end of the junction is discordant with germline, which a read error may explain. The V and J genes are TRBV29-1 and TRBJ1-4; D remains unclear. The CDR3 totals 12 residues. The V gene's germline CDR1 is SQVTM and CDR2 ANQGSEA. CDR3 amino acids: CKGWVQLGKLFF. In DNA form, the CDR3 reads TGTAAGGGATGGGTACAGCTGGGAAAACTGTTTTTT. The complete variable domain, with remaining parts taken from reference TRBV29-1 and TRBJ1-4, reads SAVISQKPSRDICQRGTSLTIQCQVDSQVTMMFWYRQQPGQSLTLIATANQGSEATYESGFVIDKFPISRPNLTFSTLTVSNMSPEDSSIYLCKGWVQLGKLFFGSGTQLSVL.

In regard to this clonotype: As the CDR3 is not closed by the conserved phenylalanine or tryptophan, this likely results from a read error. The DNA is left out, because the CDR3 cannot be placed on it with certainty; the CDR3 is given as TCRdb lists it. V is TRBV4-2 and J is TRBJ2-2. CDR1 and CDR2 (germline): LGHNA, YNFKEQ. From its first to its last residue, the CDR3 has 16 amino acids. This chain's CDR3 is CSSSQDLRANTGVLFV.

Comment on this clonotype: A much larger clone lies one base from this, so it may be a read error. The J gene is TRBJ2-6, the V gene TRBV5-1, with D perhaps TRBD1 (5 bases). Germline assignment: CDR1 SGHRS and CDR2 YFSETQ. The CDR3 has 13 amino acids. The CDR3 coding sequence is TGCGTCAGCAGCACTTCTGGGGCCTACGTCCTGACTTTC. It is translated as CVSSTSGAYVLTF.

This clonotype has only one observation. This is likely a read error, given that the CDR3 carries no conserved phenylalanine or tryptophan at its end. CDR3 sequence (DNA): TGTGCCAGCAGTTTAATGGACAGGGAAGAGGCTCAGTACTCC. Its protein is CASSLMDREEAQYS. The J gene is TRBJ2-5, the V gene TRBV12-3 or TRBV12-4; TRBD1 matches 8 bases. The CDR3 length is 14 residues. Germline trimming cut 2 bases from V and 11 bases from J; bases unmatched to any gene: 10.

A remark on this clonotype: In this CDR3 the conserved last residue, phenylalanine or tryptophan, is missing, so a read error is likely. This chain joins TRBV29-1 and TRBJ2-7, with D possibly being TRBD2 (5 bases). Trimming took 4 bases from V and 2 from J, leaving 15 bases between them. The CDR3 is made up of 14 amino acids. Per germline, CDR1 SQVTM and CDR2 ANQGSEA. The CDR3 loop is CSVGGQELTYEQYI. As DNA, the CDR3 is TGCAGCGTTGGAGGGCAGGAGTTAACCTACGAGCAGTACATC.

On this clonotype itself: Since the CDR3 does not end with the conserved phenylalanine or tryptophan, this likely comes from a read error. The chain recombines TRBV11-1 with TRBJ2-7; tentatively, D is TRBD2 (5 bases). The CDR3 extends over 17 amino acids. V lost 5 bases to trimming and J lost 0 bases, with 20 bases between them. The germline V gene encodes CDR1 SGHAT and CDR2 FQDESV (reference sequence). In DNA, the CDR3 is TGTGCCAGCAGCCCTCCGGGTTTGGGAGCCAGCTCCTACGAGCAGTACTGT. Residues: CASSPPGLGASSYEQYC.

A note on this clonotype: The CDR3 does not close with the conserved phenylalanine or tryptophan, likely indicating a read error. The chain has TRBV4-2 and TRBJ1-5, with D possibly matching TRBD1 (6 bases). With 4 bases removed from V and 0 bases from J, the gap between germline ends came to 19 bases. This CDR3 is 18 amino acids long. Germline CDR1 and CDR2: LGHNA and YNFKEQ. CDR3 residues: CASSRGGFNGISNQPQHY. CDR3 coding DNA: TGTGCCAGCAGCCGAGGGGGTTTTAACGGTATTAGCAATCAGCCCCAGCATTAT.

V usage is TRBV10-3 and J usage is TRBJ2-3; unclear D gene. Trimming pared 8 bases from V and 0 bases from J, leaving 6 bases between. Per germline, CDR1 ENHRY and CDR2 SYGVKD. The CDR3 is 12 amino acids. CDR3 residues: CAIHDSTDTQYF. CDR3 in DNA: TGTGCCATCCATGATAGCACAGATACGCAGTATTTT.